These T cell receptor beta chains were read from a single sample in a study of blood T cell repertoires in COVID-19. Repertoires were generated with immunoSEQ multiplex PCR, while TCRdb's copy carries only in-frame clones and drops some. The sample includes about 260,000 clones, 85% to 90% seen only once; the top ten take roughly 3.6%. Sequenced material: peripheral blood. The receptors here all came from a woman aged 35 to 49 with acute or convalescent COVID-19. Each CDR3 is given with its conserved first and last residue.

len	v_gene	j_gene	CDR3aa
16	TRBV16	TRBJ2-3	CASSHLRGQDTDTQYF
14	TRBV6-4	TRBJ1-2	CASSALGRDSGYTF
15	TRBV5-8	TRBJ1-5	CASSLGHGEDQPQHF
14	TRBV29-1	TRBJ1-1	CSVARPPGFTEAFF
12	TRBV13	TRBJ1-2	CASSLGLEGYTF
15	TRBV27	TRBJ1-1	CASRPGTAENTEAFF
17	TRBV4-1	TRBJ2-2	CASSQDFLATNTGELFF
13	TRBV9	TRBJ2-3	CASSVEGTDTQYF
17	TRBV10-3	TRBJ2-2	CAISDRAQPGNTGELFF
18	TRBV19	TRBJ1-5	CASIDRGGGGYSNQPQHF
14	TRBV9	TRBJ1-1	CASSPPQGVTEAFF
14	TRBV12-5	TRBJ1-5	CASGLGQGSQPQHF
14	TRBV5-1	TRBJ1-2	CASSPSGQGNGYTF